This T cell receptor beta chain was sequenced in a study of siplizumab effects on memory and regulatory T cells (dated by TCRdb to between 2017 and 2020). Broadly, across the study: The study examined how the anti-CD2 antibody siplizumab affects alloreactive T-cell subsets in allogeneic mixed lymphocyte reactions built from human PBMCs. Overall study outcomes, separate from this receptor: Because sequences at frequencies below about 10^-5 were poorly captured, only a minor fraction of alloreactive clones could be mapped back to unstimulated subsets. Roughly 80-97% of proliferating CD4+ or CD8+ clones could not be assigned a naive or memory phenotype. The cumulative frequency of alloreactive sequences that could be traced back to unstimulated CD4+ memory T cells was significantly reduced by siplizumab. Whether proliferating Tregs from siplizumab cultures actually had suppressive function was not functionally confirmed. Of the alloreactive CD4+ clones that could be mapped, the Treg-derived share averaged roughly 73% with siplizumab compared with 25% to 30% in control reactions. Unstimulated naive T cells appeared to be more diverse than memory T cells, and naive cells seemed to make a substantial contribution to the alloresponse.

Sorted unstimulated T cells and proliferating T cells recovered from mixed lymphocyte reactions were subjected to TCRbeta CDR3 sequencing. Fresh whole blood from about ten HLA-typed healthy donors served as the source for isolating PBMCs. Remarks on this clone: Its binding antigen is unknown. No base quality information exists; no much larger clone differs at one position.

The protocol used for the library was the immunoSEQ multiplex PCR assay. Some 100,000 TCR templates per sample were assayed by the deep sequencing platform. Genomic DNA extracted from sorted T cells was used for TCRbeta CDR3 sequencing. In the original analysis: The R programming language was used for clonal analysis of TCRbeta CDR3 data. Alloreactive CD4+ and CD8+ clones were defined by comparing unstimulated samples with post-reaction CFSE-low samples. Regulatory or non-regulatory origin of alloreactive CD4+ clones was assigned by matching sequences to the sorted unstimulated Treg and non-Treg repertoires. Entries here come from immuneACCESS through TCRdb and include only in-frame sequences with V and J called. Some clones fail to appear in such tables; in the studies checked, an unresolved V gene covers under half of the shortfall, and the cause of the remainder is unknown. V, J and clone size are taken as reported in that table, and D and trimming were inferred from the DNA itself. Here the sample has more than 70,000 clones; approximately 95% occur a single time. The ten top clones hold 15% to 20% of the sample.

CDR1 and CDR2, looked up from the germline V gene (reference sequence), are SGHAT and FQDESV. Trimming leaves V shorter by 1 base and J shorter by 3 bases, with the junction holding 6 bases beyond the gene matches. The CDR3 goes from the cysteine to the phenylalanine over 16 residues. This entry keeps only the CDR3 DNA: 48 bases, framed from base 1. The specimen sequenced was CD8+ T cells sorted from blood. The chain is assembled from TRBV11-1 and TRBJ2-7, with 10 central nucleotides matching TRBD2. The source is a human donor in good health. The CDR3: CASSLEEEREGYEQYF. The DNA sequence is TGTGCCAGCAGCTTAGAAGAGGAGCGGGAGGGCTACGAGCAGTACTTC.